This record looks at one TCR beta chain sequence and its context. Its antigen is not known. The source of the sample is a study of cytomegalovirus exposure and HLA in healthy donors. Overall study results and limits: A further, later analysis showed that HLA-associated TCR beta chains (compared with equally common others) were more clonally expanded. What TCR beta sequences reportedly achieved was accurate prediction of HLA-A and HLA-B alleles in most subjects.

The PCR was carried out with 60 Vbeta primers and 13 Jbeta primers. Measured with immunoSEQ multiplex PCR; TCRdb has only the in-frame clones, and not every one. The sample gives approximately 170,000 clones, over 60% of which show up once; 1.5% is in the top ten. The length of the CDR3 is 13 residues. Germline V lookup: CDR1 SGHDN, CDR2 FVKESK. V lost 5 bases and J lost 2, with 9 bases in between. This clonotype was obtained from a girl between 5 and 17 years old in good health and CMV-seronegative. The chain uses TRBV14 and TRBJ1-2, with a tentative D call TRBD1 (6 bases). The sample was PBMCs. CDR3: CASSYGQNYGYTF. DNA for the CDR3: TGTGCCAGCAGCTACGGACAGAACTATGGCTACACCTTC.